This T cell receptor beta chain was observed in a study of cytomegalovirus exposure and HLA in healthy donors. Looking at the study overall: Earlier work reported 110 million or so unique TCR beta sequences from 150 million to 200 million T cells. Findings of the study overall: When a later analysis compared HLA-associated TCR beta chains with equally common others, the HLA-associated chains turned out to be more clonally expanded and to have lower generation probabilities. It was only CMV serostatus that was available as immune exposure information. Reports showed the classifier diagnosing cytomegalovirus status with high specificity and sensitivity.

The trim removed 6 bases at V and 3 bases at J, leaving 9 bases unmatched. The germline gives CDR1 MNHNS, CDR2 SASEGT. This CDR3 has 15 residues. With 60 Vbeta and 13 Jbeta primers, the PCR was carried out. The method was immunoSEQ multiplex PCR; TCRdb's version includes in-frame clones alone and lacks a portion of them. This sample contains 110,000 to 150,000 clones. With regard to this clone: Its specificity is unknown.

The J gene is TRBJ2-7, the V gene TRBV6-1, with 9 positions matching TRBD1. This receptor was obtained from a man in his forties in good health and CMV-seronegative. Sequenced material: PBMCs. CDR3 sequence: CASRVNRGLIYEQYF. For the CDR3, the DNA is TGTGCCAGCAGAGTTAACAGGGGGCTAATCTACGAGCAGTACTTC.